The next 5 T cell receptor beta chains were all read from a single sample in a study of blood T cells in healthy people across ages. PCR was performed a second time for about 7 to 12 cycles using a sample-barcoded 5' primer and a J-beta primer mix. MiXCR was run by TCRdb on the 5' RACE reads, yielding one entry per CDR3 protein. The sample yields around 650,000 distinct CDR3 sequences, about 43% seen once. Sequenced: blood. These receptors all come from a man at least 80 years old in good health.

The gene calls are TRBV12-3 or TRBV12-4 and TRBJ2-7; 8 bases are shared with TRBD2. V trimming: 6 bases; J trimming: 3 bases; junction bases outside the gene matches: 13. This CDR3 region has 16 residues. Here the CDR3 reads CASSHGAGGTGYEQYF. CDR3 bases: TGTGCCAGCAGCCACGGGGCGGGGGGCACAGGCTACGAGCAGTACTTC.

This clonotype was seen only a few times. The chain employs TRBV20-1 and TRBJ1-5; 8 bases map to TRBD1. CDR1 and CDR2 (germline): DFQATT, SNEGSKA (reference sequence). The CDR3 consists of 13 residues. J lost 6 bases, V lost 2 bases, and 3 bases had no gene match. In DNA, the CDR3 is TGCAGTGCTAGACGGACAGGGAGTCAGCCCCAGCATTTT. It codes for CSARRTGSQPQHF.

The CDR3 sequence: CASSLSGTARLDTQYF. CDR3 in DNA: TGTGCCAGCAGTTTATCCGGGACAGCCCGATTAGATACGCAGTATTTT. The rearrangement uses TRBV12-3 or TRBV12-4 and TRBJ2-3, with 7 bases identical to TRBD1. The CDR3 consists of 16 residues. The V and J ends lost 2 bases and 5 bases, in that order; junction bases with no gene match: 10.

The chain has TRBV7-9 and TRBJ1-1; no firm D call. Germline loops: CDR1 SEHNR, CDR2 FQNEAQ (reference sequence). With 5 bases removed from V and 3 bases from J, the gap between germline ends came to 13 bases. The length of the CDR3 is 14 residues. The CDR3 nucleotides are TGTGCCAGCAGCCGAGGATTATTGGACACTGAAGCTTTCTTT. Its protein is CASSRGLLDTEAFF. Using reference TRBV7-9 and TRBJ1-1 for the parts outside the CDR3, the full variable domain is DTGVSQNPRHKITKRGQNVTFRCDPISEHNRLYWYRQTLGQGPEFLTYFQNEAQLEKSRLLSDRFSAERPKGSFSTLEIQRTEQGDSAMYLCASSRGLLDTEAFFGQGTRLTVV.

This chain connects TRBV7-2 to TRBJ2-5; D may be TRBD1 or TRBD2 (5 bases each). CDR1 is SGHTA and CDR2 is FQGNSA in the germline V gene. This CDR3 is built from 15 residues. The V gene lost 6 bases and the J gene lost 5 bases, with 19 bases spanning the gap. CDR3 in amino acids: CASSPGNAGAETQYF. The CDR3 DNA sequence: TGTGCCAGCAGTCCCGGGAATGCCGGGGCGGAGACCCAGTACTTC.